This entry lists 21 T cell receptor beta chains sequenced from one sample in a study of T cell repertoires in cytomegalovirus infection. TCRdb re-called the reads through MiXCR, storing one row per CDR3 protein. Among more than 150,000 distinct CDR3 sequences, 25% to 30% were seen once, and the ten largest hold under 35%. Sequenced input: PBMCs. These receptors were obtained from a human donor in good health (CMV status not recorded). Some clones in this sample may be carry-over from other donors' samples.

The chain links TRBV30 to TRBJ1-1; D perhaps matches TRBD1 (6 bases). Germline-derived CDR1 and CDR2 are GTSNPN and SVGIG (reference sequence). V was clipped by 2 bases and J by 0 bases, with 16 bases between them. CDR3 length equals 16 residues. The CDR3 nucleotides read TGTGCCTGGAGTCCACCCCGCCGGGGGCTGAACACTGAAGCTTTCTTT. It codes for CAWSPPRRGLNTEAFF.

This rearrangement joins TRBV18 to TRBJ1-2; TRBD1 matches at 7 bases. The CDR3 extends over 14 amino acids. Germline assignment: CDR1 KGHSH and CDR2 LQKENI. Losses at the gene ends were 3 bases for V and 2 bases for J; bases not matched to a gene: 3. CDR3 in DNA: TGTGCCAGCTCACCCAAGGGACAGAACTATGGCTACACCTTC. It encodes CASSPKGQNYGYTF.

This clonotype occurred many times. The chain recombines TRBV7-8 with TRBJ1-5; TRBD1 is a possible D gene (6 bases). The CDR3 extends over 14 amino acids. V was pared by 5 bases and J by 3 bases, with 11 bases between. Germline V lookup: CDR1 SGHVS, CDR2 FQNEAQ. For the CDR3, the DNA is TGTGCCAGCAGCCCGACAGGAGACAATCAGCCCCAGCATTTT. This translates into CASSPTGDNQPQHF.

This chain uses TRBV19 with TRBJ1-5; D is uncertain. From germline, CDR1 is LNHDA and CDR2 SQIVND (reference sequence). V lost 3 bases to trimming and J lost 1 base, with 10 bases between them. This CDR3 comprises 15 residues. The CDR3 is CASSMEKGSNQPQHF. Written as DNA, the CDR3 is TGTGCCAGTAGTATGGAGAAGGGAAGCAATCAGCCCCAGCATTTT.

Note on this clonotype: The junction shows a germline mismatch at one end, possibly a read error. J is TRBJ1-4 and V is TRBV20-1; D might be TRBD1 (5 bases). CDR1 and CDR2 from the germline V gene are DFQATT and SNEGSKA (reference sequence). The CDR3 sequence is 12 residues long. This CDR3 is CSARDQGEKPFF. The CDR3 nucleotides are TGCAGTGCTAGAGACCAGGGTGAAAAACCGTTTTTT.

The chain is built from TRBV5-6 and TRBJ2-1, with 7 bases matching TRBD2. Germline CDR1 reads SGHDT; CDR2 reads YYEEEE. Trimming took 1 base from V and 2 from J; bases not matched to a gene: 6. The CDR3 has 16 amino acids. The CDR3 sequence is CASSLNAGVTYNEQFF. In DNA form, the CDR3 reads TGTGCCAGCAGCTTGAATGCGGGGGTTACCTACAATGAGCAGTTCTTC.

The rearrangement uses TRBV11-2 and TRBJ1-1, with D uncertain. This CDR3 region has 15 residues. Germline assignment: CDR1 SGHAT and CDR2 FQNNGV. With 5 bases removed from V and 3 bases from J, the gap between germline ends came to 16 bases. The CDR3 loop is CASSPRTLTDTEAFF. CDR3 nucleotides: TGTGCCAGCAGCCCAAGGACCCTAACGGACACTGAAGCTTTCTTT.

This clonotype was observed at least ten times. The gene calls are TRBV6-1 and TRBJ1-1; the match to TRBD1 covers 7 bases. The CDR3 runs 14 residues. In germline, CDR1 is MNHNS, CDR2 SASEGT. The junction had 9 bases not matched to a gene; V was cut back by 7 bases and J by 4 bases. In DNA, the CDR3 is TGTGCCAGCAAAACCGGGACAGCTTCCACTGAAGCTTTCTTT. As protein: CASKTGTASTEAFF.

The genes are TRBV12-3 or TRBV12-4 and TRBJ2-3, with D unresolved. V shed 2 bases and J shed 0 bases, with 9 bases lying between them. The length of the CDR3 is 15 residues. The CDR3 region is CASSLSAASTDTQYF. The CDR3 coding sequence is TGTGCCAGCAGTTTATCGGCAGCTAGCACAGATACGCAGTATTTT.

This sequence joins TRBV3-1 and TRBJ2-1; TRBD2 matches at 7 bases. Germline V gives CDR1 LGHDT, CDR2 YNNKEL (reference sequence). CDR3 length equals 15 residues. Losses at the gene ends were 1 base for V and 6 bases for J; bases not matched to a gene: 6. CDR3 nucleotide sequence: TGTGCCAGCAGCCAAGTAGGGGCGGGAGCCAATGAGCAGTTCTTC. It specifies CASSQVGAGANEQFF.

The gene calls are TRBV6-6 and TRBJ2-1; 7 nucleotides align to TRBD1. V lost 6 bases and J lost 3; bases outside the gene matches: 5. CDR1 is MNHNY and CDR2 is SVGAGI in the germline V gene (reference sequence). The CDR3 covers 14 residues. CDR3 bases: TGTGCCAGCAGGCCCGACAGGGTCTACAATGAGCAGTTCTTC. Residues: CASRPDRVYNEQFF.

This clonotype has only one observation. The chain couples TRBV7-6 to TRBJ2-3; 8 bases line up with TRBD1. The CDR3 totals 15 residues. Trimming removed 5 bases from V and 0 bases from J; junction bases left unmatched: 4. The germline gives CDR1 SGHVS, CDR2 FNYEAQ. CDR3 bases: TGTGCCAGCAGCCTAGACAGGGGCAGCACAGATACGCAGTATTTT. It translates to CASSLDRGSTDTQYF.

V gene TRBV29-1 combines with J gene TRBJ1-1, with a tentative D call TRBD1 (6 bases). CDR1 and CDR2 from the germline V gene are SQVTM and ANQGSEA. CDR3 length: 13 residues. The V end was cut by 5 bases, the J end by 1 base, with 11 bases between. CDR3 in amino acids: CSVSQGQNTEAFF. CDR3 coding DNA: TGCAGCGTTTCTCAGGGGCAGAACACTGAAGCTTTCTTT.

This clonotype was found a few times. J is TRBJ2-5 and V is TRBV12-3 or TRBV12-4, with D perhaps given as TRBD1 or TRBD2 (6 bases each). V shed 2 bases and J shed 5 bases, with 15 bases lying between them. This CDR3 region has 15 residues. CDR3 DNA: TGTGCCAGCAGTTTAAACAGGGACTTCGTTGAGACCCAGTACTTC. Protein sequence: CASSLNRDFVETQYF.

The V call is TRBV28, the J call TRBJ1-1; possible D gene TRBD1, 6 bases. The CDR3 is 14 amino acids. V lost 7 bases to trimming and J lost 1 base, with 13 bases between them. Germline-derived CDR1 and CDR2 are MDHEN and SYDVKM. For the CDR3, the DNA is TGTGCCAGCATCCCGGGACAAACGAACACTGAAGCTTTCTTT. This gives the protein CASIPGQTNTEAFF.

The chain has TRBV12-3 or TRBV12-4 and TRBJ2-5, with D tentatively TRBD1 (6 bases). Trimming stripped 5 bases from V and 2 bases from J, with 12 bases between. This CDR3 region has 14 residues. CDR3 in DNA: TGTGCCAGCAGTGTCTGGGACACTCAAGAGACCCAGTACTTC. It translates to CASSVWDTQETQYF.

This chain uses TRBV4-1 with TRBJ2-7; D might be TRBD1 (6 bases). Germline CDR1 reads MGHRA; CDR2 reads YSYEKL. This CDR3 is built from 14 residues. The V and J ends lost 1 base and 2 bases respectively, with 9 bases between them. The CDR3 nucleotides read TGCGCCAGCAGCCAAGGGGACACCCCCTACGAGCAGTACTTC. It yields the protein CASSQGDTPYEQYF.

This clonotype appeared a few times. CDR3 loop: CASSRQRLTSTDTQYF. CDR3 nucleotide sequence: TGTGCCAGCTCCCGGCAGAGACTAACTAGCACAGATACGCAGTATTTT. The genes are TRBV18 and TRBJ2-3; the D gene is possibly TRBD2 (5 bases). The V end was cut by 6 bases, the J end by 0 bases, with 16 bases between. The germline V gene encodes CDR1 KGHSH and CDR2 LQKENI. The CDR3 contains 16 residues.

As concerns this clonotype: As the CDR3 is not closed by the conserved phenylalanine or tryptophan, this likely results from a read error. The chain has TRBV5-4 and TRBJ2-7; TRBD1 agrees at 8 bases. The CDR3 is 15 residues long. Trimming removed 1 base from V and 0 bases from J; junction bases left unmatched: 3. Germline CDR1 is SGHNT and CDR2 is YYREEE (reference sequence). Here the CDR3 DNA reads TGTGCCAGCAGCTTGAGGGACAGGAACTCCTACGAGCAGTACTAC. It specifies CASSLRDRNSYEQYY.

V usage is TRBV2 and J usage is TRBJ1-5; 7 nucleotides align to TRBD1. Germline V gene data show CDR1 as SNHLY and CDR2 as FYNNEI. Trimming took 7 bases from V and 0 from J; bases not matched to a gene: 9. The CDR3 length is 16 residues. In DNA form, the CDR3 reads TGTGCCAGCAAACTCCTGGGACAGTCTAGCAATCAGCCCCAGCATTTT. As protein: CASKLLGQSSNQPQHF.

V usage is TRBV7-9 and J usage is TRBJ2-7; the D gene could be TRBD1 or TRBD2 (5 bases each). CDR3 length equals 15 residues. V lost 4 bases, J lost 3 bases, and 16 bases lay in between. The germline V gene has CDR1 SEHNR and CDR2 FQNEAQ (reference sequence). CDR3 nucleotides: TGTGCCAGCAGCTCCGCGACGGGACGGATCTACGAGCAGTACTTC. Translating it yields CASSSATGRIYEQYF.